This T cell receptor (beta chain) was recorded in a study of blood T cell repertoires in COVID-19. Study as a whole: Samples came from the United States, Italy and Spain, spanning acute and convalescent COVID-19. Sources were T cells, B-cell-depleted T cells, or PBMCs; the material itself was cDNA or gDNA.

Points on this clone: A junction boundary mismatches the germline segment, possibly from a read error.

This CDR3 spans 14 amino acids. From germline, CDR1 is SNHLY and CDR2 FYNNEI. Measured with immunoSEQ multiplex PCR; TCRdb has only the in-frame clones, and not every one. The sample consists of roughly 130,000 clones, around 80% of them appearing once. Specimen: peripheral blood. The V and J genes are TRBV2 and TRBJ2-2; 7 positions agree with TRBD1. The clonotype was recovered from a man aged 45-60 years with acute or convalescent COVID-19. Here the CDR3 DNA reads TGTGCCAGCAGTGTAGGGGGCCGGCACCGGGGAGCTGTTTTT. Translating gives CASSVGGRHRGAVF.